Presented here are 15 T cell receptor beta chains from one specimen sequenced in a study of vaccination effects on CD4 cells after COVID-19. Antigens for these TCRs are unknown. With the ViraFEST assay, the study expanded antigen-specific CD4+ T cells using viral peptide pools, then sequenced them. Around day 10 of culture, CD4+ T cells were separated out. Either the BNT162b2 or mRNA-1273 vaccine was given to participants in two doses. Generated by immunoSEQ multiplex PCR, the TCRdb table keeps only in-frame clones and is missing some. This table has roughly 55,000 clones, roughly 78% appearing once. The input for sequencing was CD4+ T cells from PBMCs cultured with HCoV-OC43 spike peptides, taken after COVID-19 vaccination. Subset defined: HCoV-OC43 spike overlapping peptide pool stimulation. The receptors stem from a human donor who received a COVID-19 vaccine.

This clone appeared once. The rearrangement joins TRBV6-1 to TRBJ2-1; no clear D gene. CDR1 and CDR2 from the germline V gene are MNHNS and SASEGT. The CDR3 is 15 residues long. With 1 base removed from V and 5 bases from J, the gap between germline ends came to 12 bases. CDR3 nucleotides: TGTGCCAGCAGTGAAGTCACAGTCCCTGACAATGAGCAGTTCTTC. Protein sequence: CASSEVTVPDNEQFF.

This chain connects TRBV24-1 to TRBJ1-5; D might be TRBD1 (5 bases). Germline CDR1 and CDR2: KGHDR and SFDVKD. V was clipped by 3 bases and J by 5 bases, with 16 bases between them. This CDR3 has 16 residues. CDR3 amino acids: CATSDHARGGDQPQHF. The CDR3 DNA reads TGTGCCACCAGTGATCATGCCCGGGGAGGGGATCAGCCCCAGCATTTT.

V is TRBV10-1 and J is TRBJ1-6, with a tentative D call TRBD1 (6 bases). V was pared by 2 bases and J by 5 bases, with 13 bases between. Germline V gene lookup returns CDR1 WNHNN and CDR2 SYGVQD (reference sequence). This CDR3 has 16 residues. CDR3: CASSEEGGADNSPLHF. In nucleotides, the CDR3 is TGCGCCAGCAGTGAGGAGGGGGGCGCGGATAATTCACCCCTCCACTTT.

The chain recombines TRBV6-4 with TRBJ2-1; D may match TRBD1 or TRBD2 (6 bases each). Germline CDR1 reads MRHNA; CDR2 reads SNTAGT. Trimming took 3 bases from V and 0 from J, leaving 9 bases between them. The CDR3 has 15 amino acids. The CDR3 loop reads CASSERDNSYNEQFF. The CDR3 bases are TGTGCCAGCAGTGAGCGGGACAACTCCTACAATGAGCAGTTCTTC.

This clone was seen a few times. The CDR3 nucleotides read TGTGCCAGCAGCCCCTTCGGACAGGGTTTCACTGAAGCTTTCTTT. Its translation is CASSPFGQGFTEAFF. This chain links TRBV27 with TRBJ1-1; 8 bases line up with TRBD1. CDR1 and CDR2 (germline): MNHEY, SMNVEV (reference sequence). V lost 6 bases to trimming and J lost 4 bases; unmatched junction nucleotides: 10. The CDR3 loop spans 15 amino acids.

J is TRBJ1-2 and V is TRBV7-9; 8 nucleotides align to TRBD1. V shed 0 bases and J 12 bases; nucleotides not matched to a gene: 6. The germline gives CDR1 SEHNR, CDR2 FQNEAQ (reference sequence). CDR3 size: 13 residues. The CDR3 loop reads CASSLADREKDTF. DNA for the CDR3: TGTGCCAGCAGCTTAGCGGACAGGGAGAAGGACACCTTC.

The chain recombines TRBV5-1 with TRBJ2-1; 8 bases are shared with TRBD1. Germline V gene lookup returns CDR1 SGHRS and CDR2 YFSETQ. V shed 6 bases and J 3 bases; nucleotides not matched to a gene: 2. The CDR3 has 13 amino acids. This chain's CDR3 is CASTTGGYNEQFF. CDR3 nucleotides: TGCGCCAGCACTACAGGGGGCTACAATGAGCAGTTCTTC.

The chain is built from TRBV29-1 and TRBJ2-2; tentatively, D is TRBD2 (7 bases). CDR3 length: 14 residues. Germline lookup yields CDR1 SQVTM and CDR2 ANQGSEA. Trimming stripped 6 bases from V and 7 bases from J, with 18 bases between. As DNA, the CDR3 is TGCAGCGTCTCCCTAGGGGGGGGCTACGGGGAGCTGTTTTTT. Translating it yields CSVSLGGGYGELFF.

The V gene is TRBV7-3, the J gene TRBJ2-3; 11 bases align to TRBD2. The CDR3 loop spans 15 amino acids. The V and J ends lost 4 bases and 7 bases, in that order; junction bases with no gene match: 7. Germline CDR1 reads SGHTA; CDR2 reads FQGTGA. In DNA form, the CDR3 reads TGTGCCAGCAGCTCAGGACTAGCGGGCCAGTATACGCAGTATTTT. It encodes CASSSGLAGQYTQYF.

There are many counts of this clone. This chain connects TRBV13 to TRBJ2-5, with 8 bases lining up with TRBD1. J was trimmed by 4 bases and V by 3 bases; bases with no gene match: 7. Looked up from germline, CDR1 is PRHDT and CDR2 is FYEKMQ (reference sequence). The CDR3 covers 15 residues. The CDR3 reads CASSFKTGDGETQYF. As DNA, the CDR3 is TGTGCCAGCAGCTTCAAGACAGGGGACGGAGAGACCCAGTACTTC.

J is TRBJ1-2 and V is TRBV6-1; D is unclear. Germline V gives CDR1 MNHNS, CDR2 SASEGT. The CDR3 consists of 18 residues. Between the trimmed V and J ends, which lost 2 bases and 0 bases, there was a span of 19 bases. The CDR3 coding sequence is TGTGCCAGCAGTGAATCGACCCTGGCCCGGGGAACTAACTATGGCTACACCTTC. Encoded protein: CASSESTLARGTNYGYTF.

In this sample, this clone turned up once. This chain uses TRBV30 with TRBJ2-4; D tentatively reads TRBD1 or TRBD2 (7 bases each). The CDR3 has 15 amino acids. Trimming pared 2 bases from V and 3 bases from J, leaving 14 bases between. Germline lookup yields CDR1 GTSNPN and CDR2 SVGIG (reference sequence). The CDR3 coding sequence is TGTGCCTGGAGTCACGCAGGGGGGGACAAAAACATTCAGTACTTC. Encoded protein: CAWSHAGGDKNIQYF. Full variable domain (remainder filled in from reference TRBV30 and TRBJ2-4): SQTIHQWPATLVQPVGSPLSLECTVEGTSNPNLYWYRQAAGRGLQLLFYSVGIGQISSEVPQNLSASRPQDRQFILSSKKLLLSDSGFYLCAWSHAGGDKNIQYFGAGTRLSVL.

The chain uses TRBV21-1 and TRBJ1-4; the D call in the table, TRBD1, was not verified against the DNA. TRBV21-1 is a documented pseudogene. The CDR3 contains 15 residues. The CDR3 DNA is TGTGCCAGCAGCGACAGGGGGCCTAGGAATGAAAAACTGTTTTTT. It translates to CASSDRGPRNEKLFF.

This CDR3 reads CASRGTLRSKEGSYNEQFF. CDR3 DNA: TGCGCCAGCAGAGGGACTCTCCGCTCCAAGGAGGGCTCCTACAATGAGCAGTTCTTC. V and J are TRBV10-2 and TRBJ2-1; tentatively, D is TRBD2 (6 bases). There are 19 residues in the CDR3. Germline CDR1 reads WSHSY; CDR2 reads SAAADI. V was shortened by 6 bases and J by 0 bases, with 24 bases between the two germline ends.

In nucleotides, the CDR3 is TGTGCCAGCAGTGAATACGGAACGAACACTGAAGCTTTCTTT. It encodes CASSEYGTNTEAFF. This sequence joins TRBV25-1 and TRBJ1-1; D uncertain. The CDR3 runs to 14 residues. Germline values: CDR1 MGHDK, CDR2 SYGVNS. V was shortened by 0 bases and J by 1 base, with 6 bases between the two germline ends.